Described below is a single T cell receptor beta chain sequence and its context. Its antigen is not identified. The trim removed 3 bases at V and 5 bases at J, leaving 11 bases unmatched. The CDR3 covers 17 residues. Per germline, CDR1 SNHLY and CDR2 FYNNEI. The data belong to a study of OX40 agonist ivuxolimab in advanced cancers. Study background: Partial responses were observed in three patients, of whom one had hepatocellular carcinoma and two had cutaneous melanoma. Regarding the study as a whole: At 0.1 to 3.0 mg/kg, CD4+ and CD8+ blood T cells expanded clonally by week 6.

Method: immunoSEQ multiplex PCR; TCRdb's copy keeps in-frame clones and lacks some. The sample carries around 92,000 clones, around 92% recorded once. This clonotype was obtained from an adult with an advanced solid tumor such as melanoma, head and neck, liver or kidney cancer. This specimen was CD4+ or CD8+ T cells sorted from blood, taken in a trial of the OX40 agonist ivuxolimab. This rearrangement joins TRBV2 to TRBJ2-3, with TRBD2 matching over 10 bases. The CDR3 region is CASSDIRGLAGVDTQYF. The CDR3 DNA follows: TGTGCCAGCAGTGATATTCGTGGCCTAGCGGGAGTAGATACGCAGTATTTT.